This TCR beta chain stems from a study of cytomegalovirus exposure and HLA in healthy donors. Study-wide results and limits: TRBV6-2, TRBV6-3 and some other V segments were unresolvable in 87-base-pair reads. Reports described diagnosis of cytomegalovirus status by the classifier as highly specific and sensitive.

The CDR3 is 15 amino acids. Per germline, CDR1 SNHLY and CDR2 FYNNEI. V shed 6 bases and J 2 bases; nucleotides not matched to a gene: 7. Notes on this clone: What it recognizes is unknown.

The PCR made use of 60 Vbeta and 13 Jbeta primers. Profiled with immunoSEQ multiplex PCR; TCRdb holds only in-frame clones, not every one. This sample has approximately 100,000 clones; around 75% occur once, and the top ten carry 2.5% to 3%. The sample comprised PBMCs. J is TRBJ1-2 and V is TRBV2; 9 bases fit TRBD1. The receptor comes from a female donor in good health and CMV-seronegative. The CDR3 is CASSPTGGINYGYTF. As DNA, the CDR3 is TGTGCCAGCAGCCCCACAGGGGGCATCAACTATGGCTACACCTTC.